This T cell receptor (beta chain) was recorded in a study of shared clonotypes between healthy human individuals (TCRdb year 2020). The study in broad terms: A couple of women and a few men aged 18 to 49 years were included in the cohort. Per donor, three plates each were used for CD4 naive and CD4 memory, two for CD8 naive, and one for CD8 memory. The study deeply sequenced blood TCR repertoires of about 5 healthy adults to estimate repertoire size and the extent of clonotype sharing between individuals. Different laboratories and diverse techniques were used to prepare libraries and sequence TCR repertoires, to increase sequencing depth and limit assay-specific biases. Between about 0.8 and 9 billion PBMCs per donor were obtained by leukapheresis.

The table lists this clone with a count of one. Its recognized antigen is unknown. One base away there is no much larger clone; base qualities are not given. The donors were healthy, HIV-negative adults with no recently reported acute infections or vaccinations. All donors were Caucasian adults living in Nashville, Tennessee, USA. Magnetic negative selection was used to enrich CD4+ T cells, after which naive cells were positively selected on CD45RA and the negative fraction became the memory subset. Blood was obtained by leukapheresis, after which PBMCs were separated by Ficoll-Histopaque density gradient centrifugation and cryopreserved in liquid nitrogen vapor phase. Purity and quantity of every magnetically sorted T cell population were checked by analytical flow cytometry. Each sorted fraction had its genomic DNA isolated and then quantified by UV absorbance on a Nanodrop 2000c. Using the deep immunoSEQ assay, multiplex PCR amplified TCR CDR3 regions from genomic DNA. Extracted genomic DNA from each cell subset was spread evenly across all wells of several immunoSEQ 96-well plates, with each plate serving as a replicate. For sorted subsets, each replicate PCR was loaded with approximately 0.2 ug genomic DNA, equivalent to some 31,000 T cell genomes. Purified libraries were measured with a Qubit 3.0 fluorometer, size-checked on a Bioanalyzer 2100, and measured again with the KAPA Library Quantification kit. Every immunoSEQ 96-well plate was sequenced on a dedicated single-read 150-cycle Illumina NextSeq 550 flow cell. The original methods were these. Because only junctional sequences without quality scores were contained in the immunoSEQ output, filtering matching that applied to full-length reads could not be performed. Sequences were annotated with PyIR, a Python wrapper for IgBLAST v1.9, using IMGT germline references to assign V/J genes and CDR3. Reads with weak V/J assignments (E-value above 1e-6), missing CDR3, stop codons, out-of-frame junctions, or ambiguous translated residues were removed. A V3J clonotype was defined by an identical inferred V gene, J gene, and CDR3 amino acid sequence. Percentage overlap between repertoires was calculated by dividing the number of shared unique clonotypes by the size of the smaller repertoire. RTK rarefaction, the Chao1 estimator, and Recon v2.1 estimates of unobserved clonotypes were used to assess repertoire richness. Generation probabilities for all TCRbeta clonotypes obtained by the gDNA method from a handful of donors were computed using OLGA. TCRdb retrieved this table from immuneACCESS and kept in-frame rearrangements only. Not all clones are present; in checked studies, unresolved V genes account for under half, and no reason is known for the remainder. V, J and clone size are those of that table, while D and trimming were read from the DNA. Present in this sample are some 1.1 million clones, around 77% of which were seen just once. The ten biggest clones cover over 0.8% of the sample.

What the research found in general, with its limitations: Only blood was sampled, and tissue TCR repertoires likely differ from those in blood. Sharing across a handful of donors was observed for approximately 5% of naive CD4, over 3% of naive CD8, over 2% of memory CD4, and roughly 0.4% of memory CD8 clonotypes. Higher generation probabilities were observed for clonotypes shared by all four sorted-subset donors than for non-shared clonotypes. Naive subsets generally had larger estimated clonotype richness than memory subsets did. Pairwise subsampling led to the expectation that sequencing depth would affect the degree of clonotype sharing among donors. Because the study included a small number of donors, the genetic and exposure-history diversity represented was limited. Incomplete sequencing was indicated by rarefaction of sorted-subset datasets, despite the large sequencing depth.

V was cut back by 1 base and J by 2 bases, leaving a gap of 7 bases between them. The CDR3 numbers 14 residues from cysteine through phenylalanine. This entry keeps only the CDR3 DNA: 42 bases, framed from base 1. CDR1 and CDR2 were assigned from the germline V gene as SGHRS and YFSETQ. This clonotype was obtained from a man aged 18 to 29 in good health. Some clones in this sample may be carry-over from other donors' samples. The chain uses TRBV5-1 and TRBJ1-3; TRBD1 is a weak D gene call, 6 bases matching. Sequencing was performed on memory CD4+ T cells from PBMCs. In light of the paper, this sample's cell subset or site label describes: CD45RA-negative fraction. The base sequence is TGCGCCAGCAGCTTGACAGGGACTGGAAACACCATATATTTT. Its amino acids are CASSLTGTGNTIYF.